This T cell receptor beta chain is drawn from a study of cytomegalovirus exposure and HLA in healthy donors. 13 Jbeta primers and 60 Vbeta primers were used for the PCR. Repertoires were generated with immunoSEQ multiplex PCR, while TCRdb's copy carries only in-frame clones and drops some. The data hold some 120,000 clones, with about 80% observed a single time. Germline V lookup: CDR1 SNHLY, CDR2 FYNNEI. Trimming removed 6 bases from V and 8 bases from J; junction bases left unmatched: 5. CDR3 length: 13 residues. Sequencing was performed on PBMCs. This sequence originates from a man aged 35-49 years in good health and CMV-seronegative. The chain carries TRBV2 and TRBJ1-4; 8 bases line up with TRBD1. DNA of the CDR3: TGTGCCAGCAGCAGGGGGCTCGAGGAAAAACTGTTTTTT. It translates to CASSRGLEEKLFF.